The clone carrying this T cell receptor beta chain was detected only a few times. The data originate from a study of T-cell reconstitution after alpha-beta-depleted transplantation in children. V trimming: 1 base; J trimming: 4 bases; junction bases outside the gene matches: 8. The CDR3 totals 17 residues. Per germline, CDR1 SGHVS and CDR2 FNYEAQ. Preparation of the TCRbeta library was carried out with unique molecular identifiers. TCRdb recomputed calls from the PCR reads with MiXCR, one row per CDR3 protein. The profile shows 450,000 to 600,000 distinct CDR3 sequences, roughly a tenth of them singletons.

The J gene is TRBJ2-2, the V gene TRBV7-6; TRBD2 aligns across 8 bases. The origin of this receptor is a child under 10 years old with inherited bone marrow failure, due to receive a stem cell transplant. Sample: PBMCs, taken before TCRalphabeta/CD19-depleted stem cell transplant. CDR3 sequence: CASSLESGGPVTGELFF. CDR3 nucleotides: TGTGCCAGCAGCTTAGAGTCGGGAGGGCCAGTCACCGGGGAGCTGTTTTTT.